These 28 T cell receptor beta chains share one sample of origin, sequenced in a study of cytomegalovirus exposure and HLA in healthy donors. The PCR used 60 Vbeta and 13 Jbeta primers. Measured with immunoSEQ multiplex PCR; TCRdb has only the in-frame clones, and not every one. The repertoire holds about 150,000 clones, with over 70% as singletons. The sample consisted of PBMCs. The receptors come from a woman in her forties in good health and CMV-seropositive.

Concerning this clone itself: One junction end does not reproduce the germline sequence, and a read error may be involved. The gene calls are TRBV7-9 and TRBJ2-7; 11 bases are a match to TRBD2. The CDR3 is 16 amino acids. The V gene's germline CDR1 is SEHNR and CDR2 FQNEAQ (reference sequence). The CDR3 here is CSSSFISGGALYEQYF. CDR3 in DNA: TGTTCCAGCAGCTTCATTAGCGGGGGGGCCTTATACGAGCAGTACTTC. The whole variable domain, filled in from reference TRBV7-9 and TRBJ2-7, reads DTGVSQNPRHKITKRGQNVTFRCDPISEHNRLYWYRQTLGQGPEFLTYFQNEAQLEKSRLLSDRFSAERPKGSFSTLEIQRTEQGDSAMYLCSSSFISGGALYEQYFGPGTRLTVT.

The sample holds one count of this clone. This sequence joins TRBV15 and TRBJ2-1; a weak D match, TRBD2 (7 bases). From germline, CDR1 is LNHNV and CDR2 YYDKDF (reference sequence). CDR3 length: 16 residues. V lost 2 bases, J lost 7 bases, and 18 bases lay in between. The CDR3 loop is CATSRPRGAGVNEQFF. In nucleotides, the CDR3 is TGTGCCACCAGCAGACCCCGGGGGGCCGGTGTGAATGAGCAGTTCTTC.

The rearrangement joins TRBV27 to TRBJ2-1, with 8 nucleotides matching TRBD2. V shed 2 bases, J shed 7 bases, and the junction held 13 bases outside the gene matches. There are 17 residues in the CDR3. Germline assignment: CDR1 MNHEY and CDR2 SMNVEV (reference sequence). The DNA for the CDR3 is TGTGCCAGCAGTTTACTGGCGGGGGGCAACAAGATGAATGAGCAGTTCTTC. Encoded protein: CASSLLAGGNKMNEQFF.

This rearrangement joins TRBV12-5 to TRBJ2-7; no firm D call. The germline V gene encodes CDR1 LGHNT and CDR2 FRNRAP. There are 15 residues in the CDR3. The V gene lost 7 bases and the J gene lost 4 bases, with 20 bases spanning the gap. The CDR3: CASAPGPMNAYEQYF. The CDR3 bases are TGTGCTAGTGCCCCCGGTCCTATGAATGCGTACGAGCAGTACTTC.

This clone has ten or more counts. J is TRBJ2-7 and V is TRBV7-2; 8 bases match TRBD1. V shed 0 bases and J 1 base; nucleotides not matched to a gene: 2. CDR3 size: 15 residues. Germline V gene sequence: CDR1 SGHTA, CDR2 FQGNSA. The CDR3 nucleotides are TGTGCCAGCAGCTTAGCTGGACAGGGATCCTACGAGCAGTACTTC. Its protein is CASSLAGQGSYEQYF.

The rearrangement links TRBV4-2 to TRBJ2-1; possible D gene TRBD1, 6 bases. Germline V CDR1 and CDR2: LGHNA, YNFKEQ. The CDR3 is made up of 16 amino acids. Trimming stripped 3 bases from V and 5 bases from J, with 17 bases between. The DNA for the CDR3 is TGTGCCAGCAGCCAGCAGGCGGCAGGGGTCCACAATGAGCAGTTCTTC. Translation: CASSQQAAGVHNEQFF.

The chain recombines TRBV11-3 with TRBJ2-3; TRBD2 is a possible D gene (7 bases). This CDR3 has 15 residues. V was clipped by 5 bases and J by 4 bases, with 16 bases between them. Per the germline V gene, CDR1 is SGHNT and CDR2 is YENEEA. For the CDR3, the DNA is TGTGCCAGCAGCGGGGGGGCGGGGGCGGCAGATACGCAGTATTTT. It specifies CASSGGAGAADTQYF.

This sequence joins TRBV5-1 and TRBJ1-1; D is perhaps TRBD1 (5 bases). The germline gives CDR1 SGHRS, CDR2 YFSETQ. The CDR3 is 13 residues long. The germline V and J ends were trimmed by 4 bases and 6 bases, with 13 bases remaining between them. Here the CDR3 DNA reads TGCGCCAGCAGCCTGGTCGGGGGGTCTGAAGCTTTCTTT. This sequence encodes CASSLVGGSEAFF.

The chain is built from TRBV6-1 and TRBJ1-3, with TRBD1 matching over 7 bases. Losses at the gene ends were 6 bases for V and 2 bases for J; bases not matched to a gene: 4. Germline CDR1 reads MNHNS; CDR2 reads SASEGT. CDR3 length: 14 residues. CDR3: CASSPGTAGNTIYF. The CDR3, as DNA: TGTGCCAGCAGCCCCGGGACAGCTGGAAACACCATATATTTT.

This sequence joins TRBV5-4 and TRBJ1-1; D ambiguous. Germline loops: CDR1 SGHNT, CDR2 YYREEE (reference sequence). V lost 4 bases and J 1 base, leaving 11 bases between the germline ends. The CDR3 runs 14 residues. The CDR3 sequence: CASSVYKPNTEAFF. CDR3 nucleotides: TGTGCCAGCAGCGTATATAAGCCGAACACTGAAGCTTTCTTT.

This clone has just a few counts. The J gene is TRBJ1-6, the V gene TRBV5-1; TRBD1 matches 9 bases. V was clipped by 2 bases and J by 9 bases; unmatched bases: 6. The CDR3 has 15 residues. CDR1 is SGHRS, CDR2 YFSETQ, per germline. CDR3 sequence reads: CASSLQQGAGSPLHF. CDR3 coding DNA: TGCGCCAGCAGCTTACAACAGGGGGCCGGTTCACCCCTCCACTTT.

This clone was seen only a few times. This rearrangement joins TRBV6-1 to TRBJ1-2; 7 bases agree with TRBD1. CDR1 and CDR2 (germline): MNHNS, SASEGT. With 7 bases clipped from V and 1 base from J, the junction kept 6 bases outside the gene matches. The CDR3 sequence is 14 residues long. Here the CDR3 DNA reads TGTGCCAGCACTCACACAGGGGATAACTATGGCTACACCTTC. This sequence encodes CASTHTGDNYGYTF.

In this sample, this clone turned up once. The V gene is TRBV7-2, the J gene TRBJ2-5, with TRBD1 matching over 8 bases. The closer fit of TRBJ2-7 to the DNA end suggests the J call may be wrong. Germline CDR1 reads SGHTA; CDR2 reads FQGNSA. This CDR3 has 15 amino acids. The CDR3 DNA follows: TGTGCCAGCAGCGCGGGACAGGTGGTCGAGTACGAGCAGTACTTC. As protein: CASSAGQVVEYEQYF.

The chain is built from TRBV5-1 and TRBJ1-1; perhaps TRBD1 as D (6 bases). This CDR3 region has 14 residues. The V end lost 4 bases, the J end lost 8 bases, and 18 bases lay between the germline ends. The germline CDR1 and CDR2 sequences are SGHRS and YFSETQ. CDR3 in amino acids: CASSGASTGIEAFF. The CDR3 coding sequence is TGCGCCAGCAGCGGAGCCTCAACAGGGATCGAAGCTTTCTTT. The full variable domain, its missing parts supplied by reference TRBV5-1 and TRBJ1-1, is KAGVTQTPRYLIKTRGQQVTLSCSPISGHRSVSWYQQTPGQGLQFLFEYFSETQRNKGNFPGRFSGRQFSNSRSEMNVSTLELGDSALYLCASSGASTGIEAFFGQGTRLTVV.

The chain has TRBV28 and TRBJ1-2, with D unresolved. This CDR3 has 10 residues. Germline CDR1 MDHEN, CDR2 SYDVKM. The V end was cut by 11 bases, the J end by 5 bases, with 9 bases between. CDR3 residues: CAVAEYGYTF. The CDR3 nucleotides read TGTGCCGTGGCGGAGTATGGCTACACCTTC.

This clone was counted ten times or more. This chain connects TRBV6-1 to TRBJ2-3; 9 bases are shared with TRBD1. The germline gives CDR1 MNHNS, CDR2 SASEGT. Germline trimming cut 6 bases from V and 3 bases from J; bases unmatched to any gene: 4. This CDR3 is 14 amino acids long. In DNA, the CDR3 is TGTGCCAGCAGGACGGACAGGGGAACAGATACGCAGTATTTT. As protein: CASRTDRGTDTQYF.

CDR3 in amino acids: CASSQDWGYEQFF. The DNA for the CDR3 is TGTGCCAGCAGCCAAGATTGGGGCTATGAGCAGTTCTTC. The V and J genes are TRBV4-2 and TRBJ2-1, with a tentative D call TRBD1 (5 bases). CDR1 is LGHNA and CDR2 is YNFKEQ in the germline V gene. This CDR3 region has 13 residues. The ends were cut back, 0 bases at V and 8 bases at J, with 8 bases in the middle.

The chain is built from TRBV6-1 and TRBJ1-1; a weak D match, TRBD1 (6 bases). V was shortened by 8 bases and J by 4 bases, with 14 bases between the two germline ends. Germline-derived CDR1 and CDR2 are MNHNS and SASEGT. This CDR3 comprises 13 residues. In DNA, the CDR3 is TGTGCCAGCCTGACGAGGGGGGGCACTGAAGCTTTCTTT. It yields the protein CASLTRGGTEAFF.

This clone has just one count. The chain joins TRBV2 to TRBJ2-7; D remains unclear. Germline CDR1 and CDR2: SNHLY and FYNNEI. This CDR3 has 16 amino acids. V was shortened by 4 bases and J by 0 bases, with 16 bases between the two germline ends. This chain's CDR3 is CASSAARHLGSYEQYF. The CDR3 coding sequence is TGTGCCAGCAGTGCAGCCCGACACCTCGGCTCCTACGAGCAGTACTTC.

CDR3 nucleotides: TGTGCCAGCAGTCCCCTTTTGGGCCAGAAGAATGAAGCTTTCTTT. Translated, it gives CASSPLLGQKNEAFF. The chain carries TRBV28 and TRBJ1-1, with D hard to call. Per the germline V gene, CDR1 is MDHEN and CDR2 is SYDVKM. V was pared by 5 bases and J by 7 bases, with 20 bases between. The CDR3 consists of 15 residues.

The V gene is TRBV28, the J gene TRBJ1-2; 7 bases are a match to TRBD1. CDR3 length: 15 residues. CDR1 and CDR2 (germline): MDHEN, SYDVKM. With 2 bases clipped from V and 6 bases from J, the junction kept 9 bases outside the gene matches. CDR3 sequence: CASSLNTGTADGYTF. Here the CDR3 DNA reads TGTGCCAGCAGTTTAAATACCGGGACAGCAGATGGCTACACCTTC.

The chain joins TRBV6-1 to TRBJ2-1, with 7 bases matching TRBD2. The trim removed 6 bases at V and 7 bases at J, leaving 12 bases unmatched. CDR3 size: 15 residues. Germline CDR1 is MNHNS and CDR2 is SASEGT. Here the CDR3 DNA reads TGTGCCAGCAGAAAAGGGACTACCGACTTTAATGAGCAGTTCTTC. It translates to CASRKGTTDFNEQFF.

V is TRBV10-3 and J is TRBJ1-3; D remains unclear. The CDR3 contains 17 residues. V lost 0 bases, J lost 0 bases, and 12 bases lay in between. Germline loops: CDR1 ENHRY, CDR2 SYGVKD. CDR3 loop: CAISESSFPGSGNTIYF. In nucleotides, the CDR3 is TGTGCCATCAGTGAGTCGAGTTTTCCGGGCTCTGGAAACACCATATATTTT.

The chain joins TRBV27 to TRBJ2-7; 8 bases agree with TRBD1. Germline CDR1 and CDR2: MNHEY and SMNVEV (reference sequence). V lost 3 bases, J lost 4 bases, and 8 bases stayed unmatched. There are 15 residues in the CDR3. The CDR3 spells CASSFNGQGRYEQYF. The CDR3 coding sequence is TGTGCCAGCAGTTTTAACGGACAGGGCCGGTACGAGCAGTACTTC.

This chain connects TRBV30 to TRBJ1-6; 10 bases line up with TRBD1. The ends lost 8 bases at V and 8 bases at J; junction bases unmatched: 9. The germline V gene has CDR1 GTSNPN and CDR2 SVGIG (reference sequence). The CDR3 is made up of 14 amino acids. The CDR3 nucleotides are TGTGCCGGACGGGACAGGGGTTTATATTCACCCCTCCACTTT. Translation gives CAGRDRGLYSPLHF.

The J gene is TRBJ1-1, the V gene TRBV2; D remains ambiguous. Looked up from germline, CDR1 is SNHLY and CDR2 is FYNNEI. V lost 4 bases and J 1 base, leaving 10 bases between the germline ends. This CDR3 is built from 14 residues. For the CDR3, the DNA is TGTGCCAGCAGTGGTTTTCGGGAGAACACTGAAGCTTTCTTT. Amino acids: CASSGFRENTEAFF.

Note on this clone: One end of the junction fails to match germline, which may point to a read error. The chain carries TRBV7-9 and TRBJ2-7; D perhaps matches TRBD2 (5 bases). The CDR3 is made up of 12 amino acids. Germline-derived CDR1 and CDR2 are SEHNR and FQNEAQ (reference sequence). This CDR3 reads CSSSSGLREQYF. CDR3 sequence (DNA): TGTTCCAGCAGCTCAGGACTCCGCGAGCAGTACTTC. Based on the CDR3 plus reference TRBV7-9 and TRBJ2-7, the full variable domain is DTGVSQNPRHKITKRGQNVTFRCDPISEHNRLYWYRQTLGQGPEFLTYFQNEAQLEKSRLLSDRFSAERPKGSFSTLEIQRTEQGDSAMYLCSSSSGLREQYFGPGTRLTVT.

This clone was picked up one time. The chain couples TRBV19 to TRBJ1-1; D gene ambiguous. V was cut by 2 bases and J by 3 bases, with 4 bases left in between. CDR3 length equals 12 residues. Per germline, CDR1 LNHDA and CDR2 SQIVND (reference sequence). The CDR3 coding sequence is TGTGCCAGTAGTATACCGGACACTGAAGCTTTCTTT. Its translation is CASSIPDTEAFF.